The clone carrying this T cell receptor (beta chain) has at least ten counts. Its antigen remains unidentified. What was sequenced were expressed TCRB transcripts, since all of the isolated RNA had been reverse transcribed. TCRdb's table, derived via immunoSEQ multiplex PCR, lists solely in-frame clones and lacks some. Of 100,000 to 150,000 clones listed, 17% were seen once; the top ten hold about 2.4%. This sample is drawn from a study of beta chain features in type 1 diabetes. Study-wide findings and caveats: With patients and controls alike, PCR might favor shorter templates to an equal degree. Within each of all four CD4+ subsets, Type 1 diabetes patients had TCRB CDR3s that were moderately but significantly shorter.

Markers CD45RO/CCR7/CD25/CD127/CD95/CD27 served to sort CD4+ naive, central memory, regulatory and stem cell-like memory cells. Over 95% purity was reached by all sorted populations. Sequences were obtained from central memory CD4+ T cells from blood. The receptor was isolated from a man between 18 and 35 years old with type 1 diabetes.

The CDR3 DNA follows: TGTGCCAGCAGTTCTGATATCGGGAGGGTGGATGAGCAGTTCTTC. Amino acid sequence: CASSSDIGRVDEQFF. The chain employs TRBV6-9 and TRBJ2-1; 8 nucleotides line up with TRBD2. Unmatched junction bases numbered 10, after V lost 4 bases and J lost 8 bases. The CDR3 runs to 15 residues. Germline CDR1 is MNHGY and CDR2 is SVAAGI.